Listed here are 28 T cell receptor beta chains from one sample, sequenced in a study of OX40 agonist ivuxolimab in advanced cancers. Libraries were constructed by the immunoSEQ multiplex PCR assay. The source is immuneACCESS, and TCRdb retained only in-frame sequences with V and J called. Part of the clones is not carried over; for the studies checked, unresolved V genes explain less than half of this, and the remainder is unexplained. For this sample there are 95,000 to 150,000 clones; over 75% appear just once. The top ten clonotypes cover more than 0.45% of the sample. The sample was CD4+ or CD8+ T cells sorted from blood, taken in a trial of the OX40 agonist ivuxolimab. The receptors were sampled from an adult with an advanced solid tumor such as melanoma, head and neck, liver or kidney cancer.

The chain combines TRBV5-1 with TRBJ2-7; TRBD1 might be the D (5 bases). The V gene lost 4 bases and the J gene lost 0 bases, with 8 bases spanning the gap. The CDR3 is made up of 13 amino acids. CDR1 and CDR2 (germline): SGHRS, YFSETQ. The CDR3 region is CASSQGSSYEQYF. CDR3 sequence (DNA): TGCGCCAGCAGCCAGGGCAGCTCCTACGAGCAGTACTTC.

The chain is built from TRBV19 and TRBJ1-5; D ambiguous. Germline V gene data show CDR1 as LNHDA and CDR2 as SQIVND (reference sequence). The CDR3 is 15 residues long. Trimming stripped 5 bases from V and 4 bases from J, with 15 bases between. CDR3 loop: CASSPPGDRNQPQHF. CDR3 coding DNA: TGTGCCAGTAGTCCTCCCGGAGACCGGAATCAGCCCCAGCATTTT.

The chain recombines TRBV6-1 with TRBJ2-5; D not certain. The V end was cut by 5 bases, the J end by 6 bases, with 13 bases between. The CDR3 has 13 residues. Germline V gives CDR1 MNHNS, CDR2 SASEGT. This CDR3 is CASSFLTRQTQYF. The CDR3 bases are TGTGCCAGCAGTTTCTTAACACGGCAGACCCAGTACTTC.

The gene calls are TRBV7-6 and TRBJ2-1, with 14 bases identical to TRBD2. After removal of 9 bases from V and 6 bases from J, the junction contained 7 bases not matched to a gene. The germline V gene has CDR1 SGHVS and CDR2 FNYEAQ. The CDR3 extends over 15 amino acids. The CDR3: CASPKTSGGANEQFF. The CDR3, as DNA: TGTGCCAGTCCTAAGACTAGCGGGGGGGCCAATGAGCAGTTCTTC.

V and J are TRBV6-1 and TRBJ1-5; no clear D. V was clipped by 5 bases and J by 5 bases, with 7 bases between them. Germline lookup yields CDR1 MNHNS and CDR2 SASEGT. The CDR3 runs 12 residues. CDR3 protein: CASSTHHQPQHF. As DNA, the CDR3 is TGTGCCAGCAGTACCCACCATCAGCCCCAGCATTTT.

This clone was seen once. This chain connects TRBV7-2 to TRBJ1-5; 8 bases are a match to TRBD1. Looked up from germline, CDR1 is SGHTA and CDR2 is FQGNSA. The V gene end was trimmed by 5 bases and the J gene end by 0 bases; junction bases not matched to a gene: 6. The CDR3 runs to 16 residues. DNA of the CDR3: TGTGCCAGCAGCGCCTACAGGGGGAATAGCAATCAGCCCCAGCATTTT. Encoded protein: CASSAYRGNSNQPQHF.

This chain connects TRBV7-9 to TRBJ1-5, with 7 nucleotides matching TRBD1. The CDR3 consists of 14 residues. From germline, CDR1 is SEHNR and CDR2 FQNEAQ (reference sequence). Trimming at V came to 2 bases and at J to 9 bases, leaving 7 bases not matched to a gene. In nucleotides, the CDR3 is TGTGCCAGCAGCTTATCGACAGGGACATCGCCCCAGCATTTT. Amino acid sequence: CASSLSTGTSPQHF.

The genes are TRBV18 and TRBJ2-3, with 9 positions matching TRBD1. CDR3 length: 14 residues. V was pared by 6 bases and J by 5 bases, with 6 bases of the junction left unmatched. The germline V gene has CDR1 KGHSH and CDR2 LQKENI. This CDR3 is CASSGTGTLDTQYF. The CDR3 nucleotides read TGTGCCAGCTCCGGGACAGGGACTTTAGATACGCAGTATTTT.

The chain carries TRBV28 and TRBJ2-7, with TRBD1 as a possible D gene (6 bases). V was pared by 6 bases and J by 0 bases, with 18 bases between. This CDR3 is built from 16 residues. Germline assignment: CDR1 MDHEN and CDR2 SYDVKM. In nucleotides, the CDR3 is TGTGCCAGCAGCCTAGGCCGGGACACCTTCTCCTACGAGCAGTACTTC. Translating it yields CASSLGRDTFSYEQYF.

The chain couples TRBV19 to TRBJ2-5; no definite D call. The end of the DNA fits TRBJ2-7 better, so the J call may be wrong. This CDR3 is 16 amino acids long. Looked up from germline, CDR1 is LNHDA and CDR2 is SQIVND (reference sequence). In DNA form, the CDR3 reads TGTGCCAGTAGTATTTCGTTTCCCACAGCAGGCTACGAGCAGTACTTC. It yields the protein CASSISFPTAGYEQYF.

The chain uses TRBV7-6 and TRBJ2-5, with D possibly matching TRBD1 (6 bases). Germline loops: CDR1 SGHVS, CDR2 FNYEAQ. The V end lost 5 bases, the J end lost 4 bases, and 17 bases lay between the germline ends. This CDR3 is 15 amino acids long. The chain's CDR3 is CASSPYVQGAETQYF. The CDR3 DNA follows: TGTGCCAGCAGCCCATACGTACAGGGAGCAGAGACCCAGTACTTC.

To note about this clone: At one boundary the junction diverges from the germline segment, which might be a read error. This sequence joins TRBV5-4 and TRBJ2-5; 7 bases agree with TRBD2. The J call is in doubt because the DNA end fits TRBJ2-7 better. The CDR3 has 13 amino acids. CDR1 is SGHNT and CDR2 is YYREEE in the germline V gene (reference sequence). The CDR3: CASSVAGSFEQYF. CDR3 nucleotide sequence: TGTGCCAGCAGCGTAGCGGGTTCCTTCGAGCAGTACTTC.

This sequence joins TRBV19 and TRBJ1-5; TRBD1 might be the D (6 bases). The CDR3 extends over 15 amino acids. Trimming took 3 bases from V and 5 from J, leaving 14 bases between them. The V gene's germline CDR1 is LNHDA and CDR2 SQIVND (reference sequence). CDR3 residues: CASSMDSFTYQPQHF. The CDR3 DNA follows: TGTGCCAGTAGTATGGACAGCTTTACATATCAGCCCCAGCATTTT.

The chain recombines TRBV30 with TRBJ2-3; D unresolved. The CDR3 length is 12 residues. The germline gives CDR1 GTSNPN, CDR2 SVGIG (reference sequence). Between the trimmed V and J ends, which lost 3 bases and 4 bases, there was a span of 8 bases. The CDR3 sequence: CAWRTSADTQYF. The CDR3 region has the DNA TGTGCCTGGAGAACGAGCGCAGATACGCAGTATTTT.

The V call is TRBV10-1, the J call TRBJ2-2; D is ambiguous. Trimming cost V 10 bases and J 5 bases, with 14 bases left between them. Germline V gives CDR1 WNHNN, CDR2 SYGVQD (reference sequence). The CDR3 loop spans 13 amino acids. CDR3 loop: CAIADSFTGELFF. Here the CDR3 DNA reads TGCGCCATCGCCGACTCTTTTACCGGGGAGCTGTTTTTT.

The chain has TRBV28 and TRBJ1-4; D is undetermined. The V end was cut by 4 bases, the J end by 0 bases, with 9 bases between. Germline V gene lookup returns CDR1 MDHEN and CDR2 SYDVKM. The length of the CDR3 is 15 residues. The CDR3 here is CASSSHQPTNEKLFF. The DNA for the CDR3 is TGTGCCAGCAGTTCGCACCAGCCAACTAATGAAAAACTGTTTTTT.

The chain joins TRBV19 to TRBJ2-3, with 11 bases matching TRBD2. After removal of 4 bases from V and 1 base from J, the junction contained 1 base not matched to a gene. The CDR3 runs to 15 residues. Germline V lookup: CDR1 LNHDA, CDR2 SQIVND (reference sequence). CDR3 nucleotide sequence: TGTGCCAGTAGTAGGGGACTAGCGGGCACAGATACGCAGTATTTT. This translates into CASSRGLAGTDTQYF.

The J gene is TRBJ2-3, the V gene TRBV6-1; 7 nucleotides line up with TRBD2. Germline values: CDR1 MNHNS, CDR2 SASEGT. The J segment lost 4 bases and the V segment lost 5 bases, leaving 6 bases of the junction unmatched. CDR3 length: 14 residues. CDR3 sequence: CASSPTSMSDTQYF. The CDR3 DNA reads TGTGCCAGCAGTCCGACTAGCATGTCAGATACGCAGTATTTT.

The V gene is TRBV28, the J gene TRBJ2-7; D is perhaps TRBD1 (5 bases). This CDR3 is 14 amino acids long. The germline CDR1 and CDR2 sequences are MDHEN and SYDVKM. The V and J ends lost 6 bases and 2 bases respectively, with 14 bases between them. CDR3 in DNA: TGTGCCAGCAGCCTACCCCAGGGTACCTACGAGCAGTACTTC. It encodes CASSLPQGTYEQYF.

This sequence joins TRBV9 and TRBJ2-3; no clear D gene. Germline assignment: CDR1 SGDLS and CDR2 YYNGEE. The CDR3 sequence is 15 residues long. The V end was cut by 0 bases, the J end by 1 base, with 9 bases between. The CDR3 DNA follows: TGTGCCAGCAGCGTAGTAGCAGGCCGCACAGATACGCAGTATTTT. This translates into CASSVVAGRTDTQYF.

The chain joins TRBV7-2 to TRBJ1-4, with a tentative D call TRBD1 (5 bases). Between the trimmed V and J ends, which lost 2 bases and 8 bases, there was a span of 15 bases. The CDR3 totals 15 residues. CDR1 is SGHTA and CDR2 is FQGNSA in the germline V gene. The chain's CDR3 is CASSLSQGEREKLFF. CDR3 coding DNA: TGTGCCAGCAGCTTAAGTCAGGGCGAACGGGAAAAACTGTTTTTT.

This sequence joins TRBV30 and TRBJ1-5; maybe TRBD1 (5 bases). Trimming stripped 7 bases from V and 3 bases from J, with 10 bases between. Germline V gene lookup returns CDR1 GTSNPN and CDR2 SVGIG (reference sequence). This CDR3 is 12 amino acids long. Here the CDR3 reads CAFTGLNQPQHF. CDR3 sequence (DNA): TGTGCCTTTACAGGACTCAATCAGCCCCAGCATTTT.

The chain carries TRBV2 and TRBJ2-7, with 8 bases lining up with TRBD1. V shed 6 bases and J 0 bases; nucleotides not matched to a gene: 7. The CDR3 has 15 amino acids. Germline loops: CDR1 SNHLY, CDR2 FYNNEI. CDR3 DNA: TGTGCCAGCAGCCGACAGGGGCAGAGCTCCTACGAGCAGTACTTC. Translated: CASSRQGQSSYEQYF.

V usage is TRBV6-1 and J usage is TRBJ1-3; D is unclear. V was cut by 1 base and J by 0 bases, with 7 bases left in between. Germline V gene lookup returns CDR1 MNHNS and CDR2 SASEGT. This CDR3 is built from 15 residues. CDR3 protein: CASSEVVGSGNTIYF. DNA for the CDR3: TGTGCCAGCAGTGAAGTGGTCGGCTCTGGAAACACCATATATTTT.

The chain combines TRBV5-1 with TRBJ2-1, with TRBD1 identical over 8 bases. The germline V gene has CDR1 SGHRS and CDR2 YFSETQ. The CDR3 loop spans 15 amino acids. The V gene end was trimmed by 5 bases and the J gene end by 0 bases; junction bases not matched to a gene: 4. CDR3 region: CASRGTGNSYNEQFF. CDR3 sequence (DNA): TGCGCCAGCAGAGGGACAGGAAACTCCTACAATGAGCAGTTCTTC.

The chain joins TRBV10-3 to TRBJ2-5, with D unclear. The CDR3 loop spans 12 amino acids. V lost 2 bases and J 4 bases, leaving 5 bases between the germline ends. Germline V lookup: CDR1 ENHRY, CDR2 SYGVKD. This CDR3 is CAISEVLETQYF. The CDR3 DNA follows: TGTGCCATCAGTGAGGTGCTAGAGACCCAGTACTTC.

This CDR3 is CASSLLHGGKEQFF. In DNA form, the CDR3 reads TGCGCCAGCAGCTTGTTGCACGGGGGTAAGGAGCAGTTCTTC. The chain joins TRBV5-1 to TRBJ2-1; the D gene is possibly TRBD2 (6 bases). Germline values: CDR1 SGHRS, CDR2 YFSETQ. The CDR3 runs 14 residues. V was pared by 1 base and J by 10 bases, with 15 bases between.

Points on this clone: This is likely a read error, given that the CDR3 carries no conserved phenylalanine or tryptophan at its end. The chain recombines TRBV2 with TRBJ1-2, with TRBD1 matching 10 bases. The ends lost 1 base at V and 6 bases at J; junction bases unmatched: 5. The CDR3 has 15 amino acids. CDR1 is SNHLY, CDR2 FYNNEI, per germline. The CDR3 is CASSEGQGAGDGYTS. For the CDR3, the DNA is TGTGCCAGCAGTGAAGGACAGGGGGCCGGGGATGGCTACACCTCC.